Listed below are T cell receptor beta chains from one sample, sequenced in a study of blood T cell repertoires in COVID-19. The repertoire was sequenced with immunoSEQ multiplex PCR; TCRdb's copy has only in-frame clones and lacks some. Of 200,000 to 250,000 clones in the sample, 70% to 90% were seen once. The sample consisted of PBMCs or T cells enriched from blood (not recorded which). The source of these receptors is a man aged 30-40 years who had recovered from COVID-19. CDR3s include the opening cysteine and the closing phenylalanine or tryptophan. D genes are given only for firm matches. Some rows have no size entry. The others give once, few or many, or a class for an expanded clone.

abundance,j_gene,v_gene,len,d_gene,CDR3aa,CDR3nt
-,TRBJ2-7,TRBV7-2,16,-,CASSLVDRFSIYEQYF,TGTGCCAGCAGCTTAGTCGACAGGTTCAGCATCTACGAGCAGTACTTC
-,TRBJ2-1,TRBV19,17,TRBD2,CASSSAGTSILGDEQFF,TGTGCCAGTAGTTCGGCCGGGACTAGCATACTTGGCGATGAGCAGTTCTTC
-,TRBJ2-7,TRBV6-5,12,-,CASRAGGYEQYF,TGTGCCAGCAGGGCAGGAGGCTACGAGCAGTACTTC
-,TRBJ2-1,TRBV5-1,17,TRBD2,CASSLASGAGVGNEQFF,TGCGCCAGCAGCTTGGCCTCTGGTGCGGGAGTAGGGAATGAGCAGTTCTTC
-,TRBJ2-2,TRBV23-1,15,-,CASSQSPGYTGELFF,TGCGCCAGCAGTCAATCTCCGGGATACACCGGGGAGCTGTTTTTT
-,TRBJ2-1,TRBV5-4,16,TRBD1,CASSSRRQGSYNEQFF,TGTGCCAGCAGCTCTAGGAGACAGGGCTCCTACAATGAGCAGTTCTTC
-,TRBJ1-6,TRBV6-5,14,TRBD1,CASSRGQDNSPLHF,TGTGCCAGCAGCCGGGGACAGGATAATTCACCCCTCCACTTT
-,TRBJ2-7,TRBV15,15,TRBD1,CATSSGQGSVYEQYF,TGTGCCACCAGCAGCGGACAGGGGAGCGTATACGAGCAGTACTTC
-,TRBJ1-2,TRBV5-1,15,-,CASSLLPGSPNGYTF,TGCGCCAGCAGCCTCCTTCCGGGTTCCCCCAATGGCTACACCTTC
-,TRBJ2-6,TRBV29-1,14,-,CSVEGGAGANVLTF,TGCAGCGTTGAAGGGGGAGCTGGGGCCAACGTCCTGACTTTC
-,TRBJ2-7,TRBV2,15,TRBD2,CASKKVASGAYEQYF,TGTGCCAGCAAGAAAGTGGCTAGCGGGGCCTACGAGCAGTACTTC
-,TRBJ2-5,TRBV3-1/TRBV3-2,14,TRBD1,CASSQGQGQETQYF,TGTGCCAGCAGCCAAGGACAGGGACAAGAGACCCAGTACTTC
-,TRBJ2-6,TRBV15,17,-,CATSRAGGISGANVLTF,TGTGCCACCAGCAGAGCCGGGGGAATATCTGGGGCCAACGTCCTGACTTTC
-,TRBJ2-2,TRBV7-7,16,TRBD1,CASSPDRGGLAGELFF,TGTGCTAGCAGCCCCGACAGGGGAGGTTTGGCCGGGGAGCTGTTTTTT
-,TRBJ1-1,TRBV29-1,11,-,CSVDSNTEAFF,TGCAGCGTTGATTCAAACACTGAAGCTTTCTTT
-,TRBJ1-5,TRBV4-3,13,-,CASSQDLSQPQHF,TGCGCCAGCAGCCAAGATCTAAGCCAGCCCCAGCATTTT
-,TRBJ2-7,TRBV11-3,14,-,CASSPPDSSSEQYF,TGTGCCAGCAGCCCTCCGGACAGTTCGTCCGAGCAGTACTTC
once,TRBJ1-1,TRBV12-3/TRBV12-4,11,-,CASSLDIKAFF,TGTGCCAGCAGTTTGGACATTAAAGCTTTCTTT
-,TRBJ1-4,TRBV9,16,TRBD1,CASSVDVGTGLEKLFF,TGTGCCAGCAGCGTAGATGTCGGGACAGGTCTTGAAAAACTGTTTTTT
-,TRBJ2-7,TRBV7-8,13,-,CASRTTETYEQYF,TGTGCCAGCAGGACGACAGAGACCTACGAGCAGTACTTC
-,TRBJ2-5,TRBV19,14,-,CASSIGPGQETQYF,TGTGCCAGTAGTATAGGCCCAGGACAAGAGACCCAGTACTTC
many,TRBJ1-6,TRBV28,13,TRBD1,CASKGAYNSPLHF,TGTGCCAGCAAGGGGGCGTATAATTCACCCCTCCACTTT
-,TRBJ2-1,TRBV5-5,15,TRBD2,CASTLGSGTYNEQFF,TGTGCCAGCACCTTAGGTAGCGGGACATACAATGAGCAGTTCTTC
-,TRBJ1-4,TRBV30,11,-,CAWNLNEKLFF,TGTGCCTGGAATCTTAATGAAAAACTGTTTTTT
-,TRBJ2-1,TRBV3-1/TRBV3-2,15,TRBD1,CASSQGQGARNEQFF,TGTGCCAGCAGCCAAGGACAGGGGGCGAGAAATGAGCAGTTCTTC
-,TRBJ1-2,TRBV29-1,10,-,CSALEGGYTF,TGCAGCGCCCTGGAGGGTGGCTACACCTTC
once,TRBJ1-2,TRBV5-4,13,-,CASSPPGDYGYTF,TGTGCCAGCAGCCCACCGGGGGATTATGGCTACACCTTC